This T cell receptor (beta chain) was sequenced for a study of blood T cell repertoires in COVID-19. Study-level information: The samples span acute and convalescent COVID-19 from the United States, Italy and Spain. T cells, B-cell-depleted T cells, or PBMCs supplied cDNA or gDNA.

This clone has more than one count but fewer than ten. Cohort assignment relied on participant-reported clinical history. V was shortened by 6 bases and J by 3 bases, with 12 bases between the two germline ends. The germline gives CDR1 WNHNN, CDR2 SYGVQD (reference sequence). The CDR3 runs 14 residues. TCRdb keeps only in-frame clones here, not all; method: immunoSEQ multiplex PCR. The sample has around 300,000 clones; approximately 86% are singletons. The clonotype originates from a young woman who had recovered from COVID-19. The specimen was PBMCs or T cells enriched from blood (not recorded which). The V call is TRBV10-1, the J call TRBJ1-5; no reliable D call. The CDR3 DNA reads as TGCGCCAGCAGGATTACGGAGCTCAATCAGCCCCAGCATTTT. This gives the protein CASRITELNQPQHF.